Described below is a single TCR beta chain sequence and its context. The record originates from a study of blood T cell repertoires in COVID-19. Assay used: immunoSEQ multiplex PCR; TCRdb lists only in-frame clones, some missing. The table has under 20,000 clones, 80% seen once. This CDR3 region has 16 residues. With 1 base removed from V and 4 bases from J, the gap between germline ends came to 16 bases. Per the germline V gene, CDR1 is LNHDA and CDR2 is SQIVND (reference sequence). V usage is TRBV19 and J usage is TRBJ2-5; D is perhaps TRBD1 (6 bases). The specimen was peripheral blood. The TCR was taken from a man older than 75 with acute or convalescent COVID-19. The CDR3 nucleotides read TGTGCCAGTAGTATAGGAGAACAGGGCGGTCGAGAGACCCAGTACTTC. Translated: CASSIGEQGGRETQYF. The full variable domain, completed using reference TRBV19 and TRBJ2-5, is DGGITQSPKYLFRKEGQNVTLSCEQNLNHDAMYWYRQDPGQGLRLIYYSQIVNDFQKGDIAEGYSVSREKKESFPLTVTSAQKNPTAFYLCASSIGEQGGRETQYFGPGTRLLVL.